A single sample is the source of the 8 T cell receptor beta chains below, sequenced in a study of blood T cells in healthy people across ages. Together with a sample-barcoded 5' primer, a J-beta primer mix was included in a second PCR lasting roughly 6 to 12 cycles. TCRdb redid the calling of the 5' RACE reads with MiXCR, one entry per CDR3 protein. This table has fewer than 2,000,000 distinct CDR3 sequences, around 40% appearing once. The source material was blood. These receptor sequences come from a human donor in good health.

This clonotype came up once. The V gene is TRBV2, the J gene TRBJ2-7; 9 bases line up with TRBD1. The CDR3 loop spans 14 amino acids. V shed 7 bases, J shed 3 bases, and the junction held 7 bases outside the gene matches. CDR1 and CDR2 from the germline V gene are SNHLY and FYNNEI. The CDR3, as DNA: TGTGCCAGCAACCCGGGACAGGGTGACTACGAGCAGTACTTC. Translation gives CASNPGQGDYEQYF.

This chain uses TRBV21-1 with TRBJ2-3; TRBD1, the table's D call, was not compared with the DNA. TRBV21-1 is a listed pseudogene. The CDR3 runs to 14 residues. The CDR3 DNA follows: TGTGCCAGCTCCGGGGGCAAACCCACAGATACGCAGTATTTT. Protein sequence: CASSGGKPTDTQYF.

V is TRBV3-1 and J is TRBJ2-7, with 7 bases lining up with TRBD1. The V segment lost 4 bases and the J segment 4 bases; nucleotides outside the gene matches: 7. The germline V gene encodes CDR1 LGHDT and CDR2 YNNKEL (reference sequence). This CDR3 contains 14 residues. The chain's CDR3 is CASSPNPGGYEQYF. DNA for the CDR3: TGTGCCAGCAGCCCTAATCCAGGGGGATACGAGCAGTACTTC.

This clonotype was detected ten times or more. This CDR3 reads CSVATGGNSPLHF. In DNA, the CDR3 is TGCAGCGTTGCGACAGGGGGAAATTCACCCCTCCACTTT. J is TRBJ1-6 and V is TRBV29-1; 9 nucleotides agree with TRBD1. The V gene's germline CDR1 is SQVTM and CDR2 ANQGSEA. This CDR3 has 13 amino acids. After removal of 4 bases from V and 7 bases from J, the junction contained 2 bases not matched to a gene.

V usage is TRBV12-3 or TRBV12-4 and J usage is TRBJ1-5, with no clear D. The CDR3 spans 14 residues. V dropped 0 bases and J dropped 4 bases, with 7 bases sitting between them. The CDR3 DNA follows: TGTGCCAGCAGTTTAGCAGTTAGGAATCAGCCCCAGCATTTT. Its translation: CASSLAVRNQPQHF.

Comments on this clonotype: Possible read error: a much larger clone is one base away. The rearrangement joins TRBV7-2 to TRBJ2-3; D possibly uses TRBD1 or TRBD2 (6 bases each). Looked up from germline, CDR1 is SGHTA and CDR2 is FQGNSA. Trimming left V 4 bases short and J 4 bases short, with 18 bases between. The CDR3 loop spans 16 amino acids. CDR3 DNA sequence: TGTGCCAGCAGCTCAACGACAGGAGCTAGCGCAGATACGCAGTATTTT. Protein: CASSSTTGASADTQYF.

The J gene is TRBJ1-2, the V gene TRBV28; D is possibly TRBD1 (6 bases). Germline-derived CDR1 and CDR2 are MDHEN and SYDVKM. The CDR3 is 12 residues long. Trimming pared 2 bases from V and 10 bases from J, leaving 11 bases between. The CDR3 DNA follows: TGTGCCAGCAGTTTAGCAGGGGAGGACTACACCTTC. Amino acid sequence: CASSLAGEDYTF.

V is TRBV4-1 and J is TRBJ1-1, with TRBD1 identical over 9 bases. This CDR3 has 18 amino acids. Losses at the gene ends were 4 bases for V and 7 bases for J; bases not matched to a gene: 19. Germline V CDR1 and CDR2: MGHRA, YSYEKL. CDR3 sequence: CASSPSHRDRAIPYEAFF. The CDR3, as DNA: TGCGCCAGCAGCCCCTCTCACCGGGACAGGGCTATCCCGTATGAAGCTTTCTTT.